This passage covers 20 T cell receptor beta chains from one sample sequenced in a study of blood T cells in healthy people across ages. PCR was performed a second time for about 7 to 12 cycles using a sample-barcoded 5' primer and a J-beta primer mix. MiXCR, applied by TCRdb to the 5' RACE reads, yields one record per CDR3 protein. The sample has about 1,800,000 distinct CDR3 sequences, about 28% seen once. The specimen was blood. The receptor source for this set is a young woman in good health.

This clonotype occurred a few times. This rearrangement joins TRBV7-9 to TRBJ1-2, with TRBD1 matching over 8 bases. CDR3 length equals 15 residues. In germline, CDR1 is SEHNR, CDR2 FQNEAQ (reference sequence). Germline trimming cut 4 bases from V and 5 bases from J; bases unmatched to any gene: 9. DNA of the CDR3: TGTGCCAGCAGCTCCCTACGGGGACAGGATTATGGCTACACCTTC. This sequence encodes CASSSLRGQDYGYTF. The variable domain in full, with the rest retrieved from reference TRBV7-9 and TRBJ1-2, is DTGVSQNPRHKITKRGQNVTFRCDPISEHNRLYWYRQTLGQGPEFLTYFQNEAQLEKSRLLSDRFSAERPKGSFSTLEIQRTEQGDSAMYLCASSSLRGQDYGYTFGSGTRLTVV.

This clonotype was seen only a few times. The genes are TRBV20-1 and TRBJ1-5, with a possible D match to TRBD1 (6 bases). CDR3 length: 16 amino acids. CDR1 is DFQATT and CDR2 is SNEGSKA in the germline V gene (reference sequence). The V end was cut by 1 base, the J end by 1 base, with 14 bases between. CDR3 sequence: CSARAKQGRSNQPQHF. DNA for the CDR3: TGCAGTGCTAGAGCTAAACAGGGACGGAGCAATCAGCCCCAGCATTTT.

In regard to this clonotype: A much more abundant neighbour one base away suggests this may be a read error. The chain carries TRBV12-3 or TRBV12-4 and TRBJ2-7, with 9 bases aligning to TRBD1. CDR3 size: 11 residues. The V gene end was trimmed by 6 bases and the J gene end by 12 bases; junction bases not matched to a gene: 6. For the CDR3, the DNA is TGTGCCAGCAGCCGGGGACAGGGAGCGTACTTC. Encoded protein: CASSRGQGAYF.

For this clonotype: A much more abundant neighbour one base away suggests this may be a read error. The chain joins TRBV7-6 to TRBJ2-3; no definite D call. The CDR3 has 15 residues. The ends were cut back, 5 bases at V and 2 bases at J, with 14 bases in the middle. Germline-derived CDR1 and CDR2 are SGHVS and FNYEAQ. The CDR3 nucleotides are TGTGCCAGCAGCCGTCAACAAGGATACACAGATACGCAGTATTTT. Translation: CASSRQQGYTDTQYF.

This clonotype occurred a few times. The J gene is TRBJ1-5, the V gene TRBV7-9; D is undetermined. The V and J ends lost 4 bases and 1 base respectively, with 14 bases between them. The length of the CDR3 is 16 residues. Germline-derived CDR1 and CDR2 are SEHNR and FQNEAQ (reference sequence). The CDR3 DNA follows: TGTGCCAGCAGCTCCCAACCTCGGGGAAGCAATCAGCCCCAGCATTTT. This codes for CASSSQPRGSNQPQHF.

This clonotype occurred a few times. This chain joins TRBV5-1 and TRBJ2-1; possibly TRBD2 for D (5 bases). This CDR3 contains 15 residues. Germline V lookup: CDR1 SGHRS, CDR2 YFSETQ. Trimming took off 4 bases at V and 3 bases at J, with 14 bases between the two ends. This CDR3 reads CASSRRSGIYNEQFF. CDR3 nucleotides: TGCGCCAGCAGCCGCAGGTCCGGGATCTACAATGAGCAGTTCTTC.

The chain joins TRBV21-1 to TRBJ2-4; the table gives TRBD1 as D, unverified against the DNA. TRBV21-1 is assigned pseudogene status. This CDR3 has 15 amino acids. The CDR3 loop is CASSLGAIAKNIQYF. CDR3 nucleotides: TGTGCCAGCAGCCTGGGGGCCATAGCCAAAAACATTCAGTACTTC.

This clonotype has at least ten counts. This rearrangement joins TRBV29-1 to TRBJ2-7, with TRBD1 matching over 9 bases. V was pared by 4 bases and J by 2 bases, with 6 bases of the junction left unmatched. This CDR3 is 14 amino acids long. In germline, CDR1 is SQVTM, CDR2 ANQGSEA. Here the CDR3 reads CSVGRDRVTYEQYF. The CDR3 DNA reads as TGCAGCGTTGGTCGGGACAGGGTTACCTACGAGCAGTACTTC.

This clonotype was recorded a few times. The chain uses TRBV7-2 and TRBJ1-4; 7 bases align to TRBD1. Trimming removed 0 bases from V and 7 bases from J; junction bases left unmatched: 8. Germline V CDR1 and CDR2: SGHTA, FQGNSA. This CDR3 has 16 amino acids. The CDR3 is CASSLADRAGGEKLFF. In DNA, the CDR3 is TGTGCCAGCAGCTTAGCGGATAGGGCAGGGGGTGAAAAACTGTTTTTT.

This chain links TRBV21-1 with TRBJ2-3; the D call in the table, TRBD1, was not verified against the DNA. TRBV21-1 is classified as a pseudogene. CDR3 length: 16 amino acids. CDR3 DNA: TGTGCCAGCAGCAAAGGGGAGCCCGACCGGGATGATACGCAGTATTTT. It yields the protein CASSKGEPDRDDTQYF.

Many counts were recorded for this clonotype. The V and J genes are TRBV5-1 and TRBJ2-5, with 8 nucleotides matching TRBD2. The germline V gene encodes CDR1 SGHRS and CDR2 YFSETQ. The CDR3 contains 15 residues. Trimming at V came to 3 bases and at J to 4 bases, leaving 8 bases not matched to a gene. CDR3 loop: CASSSRGGRGETQYF. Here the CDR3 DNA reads TGCGCCAGCAGCTCTCGGGGGGGCCGGGGAGAGACCCAGTACTTC.

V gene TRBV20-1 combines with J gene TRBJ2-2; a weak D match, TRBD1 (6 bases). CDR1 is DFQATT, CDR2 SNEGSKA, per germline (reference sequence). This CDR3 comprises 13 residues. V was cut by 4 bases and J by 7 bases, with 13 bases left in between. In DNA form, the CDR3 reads TGCAGTGCTAAGCAGGGGACGGTCGGGGAGCTGTTTTTT. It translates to CSAKQGTVGELFF.

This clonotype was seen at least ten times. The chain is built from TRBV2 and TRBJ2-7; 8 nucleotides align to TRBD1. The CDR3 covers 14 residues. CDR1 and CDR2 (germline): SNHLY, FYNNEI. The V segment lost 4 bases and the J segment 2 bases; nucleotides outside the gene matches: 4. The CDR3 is CASSVQGGAYEQYF. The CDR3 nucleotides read TGTGCCAGCAGTGTACAGGGGGGAGCCTACGAGCAGTACTTC.

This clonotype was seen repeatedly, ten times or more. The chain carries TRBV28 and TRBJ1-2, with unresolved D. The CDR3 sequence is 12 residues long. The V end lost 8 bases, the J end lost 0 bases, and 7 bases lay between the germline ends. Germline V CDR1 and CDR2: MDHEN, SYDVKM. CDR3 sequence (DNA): TGTGCCAGCCACATAGCTAACTATGGCTACACCTTC. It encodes CASHIANYGYTF.

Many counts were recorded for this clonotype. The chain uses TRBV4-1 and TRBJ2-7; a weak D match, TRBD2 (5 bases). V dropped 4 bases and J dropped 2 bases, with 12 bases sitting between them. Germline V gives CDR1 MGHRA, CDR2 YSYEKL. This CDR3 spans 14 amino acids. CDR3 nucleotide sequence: TGCGCCAGCAGCCTGCGGACGGGAACCTACGAGCAGTACTTC. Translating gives CASSLRTGTYEQYF.

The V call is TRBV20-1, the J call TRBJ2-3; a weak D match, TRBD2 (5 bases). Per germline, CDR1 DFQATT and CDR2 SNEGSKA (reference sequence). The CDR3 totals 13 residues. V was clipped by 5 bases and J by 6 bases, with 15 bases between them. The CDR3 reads CSAVFSSGDTQYF. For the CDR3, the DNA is TGCAGTGCTGTGTTCTCTTCGGGGGATACGCAGTATTTT.

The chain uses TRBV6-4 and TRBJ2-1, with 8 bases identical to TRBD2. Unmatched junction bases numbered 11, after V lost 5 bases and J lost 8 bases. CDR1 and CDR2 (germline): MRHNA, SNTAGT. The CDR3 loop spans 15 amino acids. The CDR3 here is CASSPIGTSSDEQFF. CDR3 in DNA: TGTGCCAGCAGTCCTATCGGGACTAGTAGCGATGAGCAGTTCTTC.

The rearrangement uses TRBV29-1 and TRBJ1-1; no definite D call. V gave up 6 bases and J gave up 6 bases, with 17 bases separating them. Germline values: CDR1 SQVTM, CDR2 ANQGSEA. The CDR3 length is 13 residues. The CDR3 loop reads CSVYASSYAEAFF. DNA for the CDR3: TGCAGCGTCTATGCCTCCAGTTACGCTGAAGCTTTCTTT.

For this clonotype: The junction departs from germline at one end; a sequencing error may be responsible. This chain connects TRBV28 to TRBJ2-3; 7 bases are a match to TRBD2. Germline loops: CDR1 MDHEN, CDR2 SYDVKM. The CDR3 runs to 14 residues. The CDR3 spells CAGRDGGSTDTQYF. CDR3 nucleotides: TGTGCCGGCAGGGACGGGGGGTCCACAGATACGCAGTATTTT.

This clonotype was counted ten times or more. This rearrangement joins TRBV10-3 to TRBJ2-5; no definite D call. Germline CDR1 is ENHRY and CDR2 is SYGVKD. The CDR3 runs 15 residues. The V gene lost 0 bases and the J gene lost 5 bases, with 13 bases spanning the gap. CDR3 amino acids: CAISESAGGGETQYF. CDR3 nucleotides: TGTGCCATCAGTGAGTCTGCTGGCGGTGGGGAGACCCAGTACTTC.